The rows below give T cell receptor beta chains drawn from one sample of a study of blood T cell repertoires in COVID-19. TCRdb's copy holds only in-frame clones and misses some; the assay was immunoSEQ multiplex PCR. There are 240,000 or so clones in the sample; around 80% occur only once, and less than 3.5% lies in the top ten. The specimen sequenced was peripheral blood. These receptors all come from a woman between 18 and 29 years old with acute or convalescent COVID-19. Each CDR3 is given with its conserved first and last residue. The D gene is left open where the match is weak. Some rows have no size entry. The others give once, few or many, or a class for an expanded clone.

TRBV10-3,TRBJ1-5,.,.,TGTGCCATCAGTGAGGGCGGATATAGCAATCAGCCCCAGCATTTT,CAISEGGYSNQPQHF
TRBV29-1,TRBJ2-7,.,.,TGCAGCGTGTCGGGTCTCAGCTCCTACGAGCAGTACTTC,CSVSGLSSYEQYF
TRBV7-9,TRBJ2-1,.,TRBD1,TGTGCCAGCAGCGGGATGACAGGGGAAAAAGGCAATGAGCAGTTCTTC,CASSGMTGEKGNEQFF
TRBV12-5,TRBJ2-3,.,.,TGTGCTAGTGGTTCGGGACTCGGTGATACGCAGTATTTT,CASGSGLGDTQYF
TRBV19,TRBJ2-7,.,TRBD2,TGTGCCAGTAGTCCTATGTCTAGCGGGAGTTTCAACGAGCAGTACTTC,CASSPMSSGSFNEQYF
TRBV6-6,TRBJ2-7,few,.,TGTGCCACCGTACAGGGTTCCTACGAGCAGTACTTC,CATVQGSYEQYF
TRBV7-2,TRBJ2-7,.,.,TGTGCCAGCAGCTTAGTTGGGGGGAATACCCTCTACGAGCAGTACTTC,CASSLVGGNTLYEQYF
TRBV12-3/TRBV12-4,TRBJ2-1,.,.,TGTGCCAGCGTCTCCGGTAATGAGCAGTTCTTC,CASVSGNEQFF
TRBV15,TRBJ2-3,.,TRBD2,TGTGCCACCAGCAGGCCGGGACTAGCGGTAACAGATACGCAGTATTTT,CATSRPGLAVTDTQYF
TRBV13,TRBJ1-6,.,.,TGTGCCAGCAGCTTAAAATTTCCTAGCTCCTATAATTCACCCCTCCACTTT,CASSLKFPSSYNSPLHF
TRBV28,TRBJ2-7,.,TRBD2,TGTGCCAGCAGTTCCGCCGGGACTAGCGGGAGTAAATACCCGTTC,CASSSAGTSGSKYPF
TRBV12-3/TRBV12-4,TRBJ1-4,.,.,TGTGCCAGCAGTTCCGGGGTCCGGGAAAAACTGTTTTTT,CASSSGVREKLFF
TRBV3-1/TRBV3-2,TRBJ1-6,.,.,TGTGCCAGCAGCCCTACCTCCCCGGGGCCCCTCCACTTT,CASSPTSPGPLHF
TRBV6-5,TRBJ2-1,.,.,TGTGCCAGCAGATCGTACCGGGGGATAAACAATGAGCAGTTCTTC,CASRSYRGINNEQFF
TRBV12-3/TRBV12-4,TRBJ2-3,.,TRBD2,TGTGCCAGCAGTTTCTCTAGCGGAGATACGCAGTATTTT,CASSFSSGDTQYF
TRBV7-2,TRBJ1-6,.,.,TGTGCCAGCAGCTTACAAGGGGTGGTAGGGTCACCCCTCCACTTT,CASSLQGVVGSPLHF
TRBV7-3,TRBJ1-3,.,.,TGTGCCAGCAGCTTATCGTCCGGGTCTGGAAACACCATATATTTT,CASSLSSGSGNTIYF
TRBV2,TRBJ1-2,.,.,TGTGCCAGCAGTGAAGGCCTACGGGATGGCTACACCTTC,CASSEGLRDGYTF
TRBV27,TRBJ1-1,.,.,TGTGCCAGCAGTTCCCCGGAGCGGGGCTATGGCACTGAAGCTTTCTTT,CASSSPERGYGTEAFF
TRBV21-1,TRBJ1-5,few,.,TGTGCCAGCAGCGAGGTACGGGACAGGGACACATATAGCAATCAGCCCCAGCATTTT,CASSEVRDRDTYSNQPQHF
TRBV6-5,TRBJ1-1,.,.,TGTGCCAGCGAGGGGAACACTGAAGCTTTCTTT,CASEGNTEAFF
TRBV28,TRBJ2-3,.,TRBD2,TGTGCCAGCAGGAAGCGACTAGCGGGAGTCCCAGATACGCAGTATTTT,CASRKRLAGVPDTQYF
TRBV7-6,TRBJ1-2,few,TRBD1,TGTGCCAGCAGCTCCCCCTTGACAGGGGGCGCGTCTGGCTACACCTTC,CASSSPLTGGASGYTF
TRBV19,TRBJ1-2,.,.,TGTGCCAGTAGTATGAAGGCAGGCTATGGCTACACCTTC,CASSMKAGYGYTF
TRBV6-5,TRBJ1-1,.,.,TGTGCCAGTGGGACAATATTACAGAAGAACACTGAAGCTTTCTTT,CASGTILQKNTEAFF
TRBV19,TRBJ1-1,few,.,TGTGCCAGTAGTATCGGGCAGGGTTGGACTGAAGCTTTCTTT,CASSIGQGWTEAFF
TRBV25-1,TRBJ2-7,once,TRBD2,TGTGCCAGCAGACAGTCCTCTAGCGGGAGGCCCCACGAGCAGTACTTC,CASRQSSSGRPHEQYF
TRBV15,TRBJ2-2,.,TRBD2,TGTGCCACCAGGTTCGACCCTAGCGGGAGAGGGGAGCTGTTTTTT,CATRFDPSGRGELFF
TRBV6-1,TRBJ1-5,.,.,TGTGCCAGCAGTGAATACAGGGGCAATCAGCCCCAGCATTTT,CASSEYRGNQPQHF
TRBV4-3,TRBJ2-7,.,.,TGCGCCAGCAGCCAAGACAGGGGCCACGAGCAGTACTTC,CASSQDRGHEQYF
TRBV4-3,TRBJ2-3,.,TRBD2,TGCGCCAGCAGCCCAGGACTAGGGACTAGCGGGAGTTCAGATACGCAGTATTTT,CASSPGLGTSGSSDTQYF
TRBV6-5,TRBJ2-1,.,TRBD2,TGTGCCAGCAGTTACATAGCGGGATTCTACAATGAGCAGTTCTTC,CASSYIAGFYNEQFF
TRBV19,TRBJ1-2,.,.,TGTGCCAGTAGTATTTATGGGGAGTCGAACTATGGCTACACCTTC,CASSIYGESNYGYTF
TRBV7-9,TRBJ1-1,.,.,TGTGCCAGCAGCTTTTTGGGATTAGGGGAAAGAAAAACTGAAGCTTTCTTT,CASSFLGLGERKTEAFF
TRBV7-6,TRBJ1-4,.,TRBD1,TGTGCCAGCAGGACAACTTACCGGGACAGGGTTTATTATGAAAAACTGTTTTTT,CASRTTYRDRVYYEKLFF
TRBV6-4,TRBJ2-1,.,TRBD1,TGTGCCAGCAGTGTACGGGGGACAGGGGGCAATGAGCAGTTCTTC,CASSVRGTGGNEQFF
TRBV12-3/TRBV12-4,TRBJ1-3,.,.,TGTGCCAGCACTCTCCCTGGGCAAAACACCATATATTTT,CASTLPGQNTIYF
TRBV20-1,TRBJ1-5,many,TRBD1,TGCAGTGCTACGGACAGGTGGCATTTT,CSATDRWHF
TRBV14,TRBJ2-1,.,TRBD2,TGTGCCAGCAGCCAAGAGGGACTAGCGGGAGGACTTTACAATGAGCAGTTCTTC,CASSQEGLAGGLYNEQFF
TRBV6-2/TRBV6-3,TRBJ2-5,.,.,TGTGCCAGCAGTTACGGAGCAGGGCAACAAGAGACCCAGTACTTC,CASSYGAGQQETQYF
TRBV6-2/TRBV6-3,TRBJ2-3,.,.,TGTGCCAGCAGTCCGGGACTCCTCACAGATACGCAGTATTTT,CASSPGLLTDTQYF
TRBV3-1/TRBV3-2,TRBJ2-3,.,TRBD2,TGTGCCAGCAGCCAAGTCCCACTAGCGGGAGTGGGAGATACGCAGTATTTT,CASSQVPLAGVGDTQYF